The clone carrying this TCR beta chain was detected ten times or more. The germline gives CDR1 MDHEN, CDR2 SYDVKM. The CDR3 has 13 residues. Trimming took 7 bases from V and 2 from J; bases not matched to a gene: 5. This sample is part of a study of T-cell reconstitution after alpha-beta-depleted transplantation in children. TCRbeta library preparation incorporated unique molecular identifiers. TCRdb re-called the PCR reads through MiXCR, storing one row per CDR3 protein. The sample lists some 240,000 distinct CDR3 sequences; approximately 9.9% were seen once. The chain has TRBV28 and TRBJ2-7, with 7 positions matching TRBD1. This receptor was identified in a human donor who donated a stem cell graft to a child with SCID. Sequenced here: PBMCs from the stem cell graft donor, sampled from the stem cell graft. The DNA of the CDR3 is TGTGCCAGCACGCCTAGGGGGCCCTACGAGCAGTACTTC. Translated: CASTPRGPYEQYF.